This TCR beta chain was obtained from a study of human CD4 T cells and Enterobacteriaceae. Ex vivo total memory CD4+ cells were sequenced at deep level. Clones were read by immunoSEQ multiplex PCR, and TCRdb kept only the in-frame ones, dropping some. The sample has 25,000 to 30,000 clones, 80% to 90% seen once; the top ten hold roughly 0.88%. The study, taken as a whole, reports: Ex vivo, broadly cross-reactive clonotypes appeared more expanded than specific ones.

This CDR3 has 13 residues. Germline assignment: CDR1 MNHNS and CDR2 SASEGT. V lost 1 base, J lost 7 bases, and 10 bases lay in between. As to this clone: What it binds is unknown.

The memory gate held CD4+ cells that were not CD45RA+CCR7+CD95- naive cells, over 95% pure. Positive selection with CD4 and CD14 microbeads isolated CD4+ T cells and monocytes. Sorting first excluded CD8+, CD14+, CD16+, CD56+, CD19+ and CD25-bright cells. The J gene is TRBJ1-2, the V gene TRBV6-1; no clear D gene. The source material was memory CD4+ T cells from blood. The sequence was obtained from a human donor in good health. CDR3 amino acids: CASSEVGNRGYTF. The CDR3 DNA follows: TGTGCCAGCAGTGAAGTAGGGAATCGTGGCTACACCTTC.